This TCR beta chain was recorded in a study of T cells in Graves' hyperthyroidism and ophthalmopathy. The germline V and J ends were trimmed by 2 bases and 4 bases, with 8 bases remaining between them. This CDR3 region has 13 residues. CDR1 ENHRY and CDR2 SYGVKD come from the germline V gene. The CDR3 regions of TCR beta were amplified from RNA transcripts. Carried out on the TCR CDR3, a first-round RT-PCR used the HTBI primer set. TCRdb processed the multiplex PCR reads anew with MiXCR; each CDR3 protein has one entry. The sample carries 550,000 to 850,000 distinct CDR3 sequences, around 20% recorded once.

The sample was blood. The V and J genes are TRBV10-3 and TRBJ1-1; perhaps TRBD1 as D (5 bases). The TCR originated in a woman between 45 and 60 years old with Graves' hyperthyroidism that later progressed to Graves' ophthalmopathy. The CDR3 protein is CAISEGRVTEAFF. CDR3 DNA: TGTGCCATCAGTGAGGGCAGGGTCACTGAAGCTTTCTTT.